This record covers a single T cell receptor beta chain. CDR1 LGHDT and CDR2 YNNKEL come from the germline V gene (reference sequence). V lost 4 bases and J 4 bases, leaving 10 bases between the germline ends. The CDR3 has 13 amino acids. Using a J-beta primer mix together with a sample-barcoded 5' primer, a second PCR was run for about 6 to 11 cycles. TCRdb analysed the 5' RACE reads with MiXCR anew, one entry per CDR3 protein. Of roughly 1,100,000 distinct CDR3 sequences in the sample, around 25% were seen once. The sample originates from a study of blood T cells in healthy people across ages. The data were also submitted as part of a second study, on T cells of mothers and their children.

The clonotype comes from a girl aged 2 to 9 in good health. The sample taken for sequencing was blood. The chain couples TRBV3-1 to TRBJ1-2, with D uncertain. CDR3 DNA: TGTGCCAGCAGCCCTGAATCCTCCTATGGCTACACCTTC. Its protein product is CASSPESSYGYTF.